A selection of T cell receptor beta chains follows, all from one sample in a study of blood T cell repertoires in COVID-19. Generated by immunoSEQ multiplex PCR, the TCRdb table keeps only in-frame clones and is missing some. Here the sample spans 350,000 or so clones, around 87% being singletons. The source material was peripheral blood. These receptors were taken from a woman aged 25-40 years with COVID-19, enrolled during active disease. Both conserved end residues are part of each CDR3. The D gene is left open where the match is weak. For some rows the clone size is stated as once, few or many, or as a class when expanded; others skip it.

d_gene,len,abundance,v_gene,j_gene,CDR3nt,CDR3aa
NA,15,NA,TRBV7-2,TRBJ2-7,TGTGCCAGCAGCTTAGCGGGAGCGAACCATCACGAGCAGTACTTC,CASSLAGANHHEQYF
NA,15,few,TRBV2,TRBJ1-5,TGTGCCAGCAGGCCAGGGGCAGTCAGTAGTCAGCCCCAGCATTTT,CASRPGAVSSQPQHF
NA,12,NA,TRBV20-1,TRBJ1-1,TGCAGTGCTAGTCGTCCGAACACTGAAGCTTTCTTT,CSASRPNTEAFF
TRBD2,18,once,TRBV6-1,TRBJ2-7,TGTGCCAGCAGTGCAAGATTGACTAGCGGGAGGCCCGCCTACGAGCAGTACTTC,CASSARLTSGRPAYEQYF
NA,15,NA,TRBV6-6,TRBJ2-7,TGTGCCAGCAGTTTTCCTGGGCCGGGATTCTACGAGCAGTACTTC,CASSFPGPGFYEQYF
NA,14,few,TRBV27,TRBJ1-3,TGTGCCAGCAGTTTGGACAACTCTGGAAACACCATATATTTT,CASSLDNSGNTIYF
TRBD2,15,NA,TRBV24-1,TRBJ2-3,TGTGCCACCAGTGATTTGCAGAGCGGGATAAATACGCAGTATTTT,CATSDLQSGINTQYF
NA,13,NA,TRBV4-1,TRBJ2-7,TGCGCCAGCAGCCAATTAGGGGAATACGAGCAGTACTTC,CASSQLGEYEQYF
NA,19,NA,TRBV21-1,TRBJ2-7,TGTGCCAGCAGCCCCTGGGGTGGACTAGCGGGAGGGCCGGTCTACGAGCAGTACTTC,CASSPWGGLAGGPVYEQYF
NA,11,NA,TRBV30,TRBJ1-4,TGTGCCTGGAACAGGAATGAAAAACTGTTTTTT,CAWNRNEKLFF
NA,13,NA,TRBV21-1,TRBJ2-7,TGTGCCAGCAGCAAAGGGACAGGGGACGAGCAGTACTTC,CASSKGTGDEQYF
NA,17,NA,TRBV18,TRBJ1-6,TGTGCCAGCTCACCACCATTTGGGCCAGGTGTTAATTCACCCCTCCACTTT,CASSPPFGPGVNSPLHF
NA,18,NA,TRBV11-2,TRBJ2-1,TGTGCCAGCAGCTTAGATCTTGCCTGGCGTGGGCCTAACAATGAGCAGTTCTTC,CASSLDLAWRGPNNEQFF
TRBD2,15,NA,TRBV7-2,TRBJ2-1,TGTGCCAGCAGCTCCAGGGTAGCGGGAGTGAATGAGCAGTTCTTC,CASSSRVAGVNEQFF
TRBD2,17,NA,TRBV5-1,TRBJ2-1,TGCGCCAGCAGCCCGGCTCGCGGGGGAGGGCCTCAGCATGAGCAGTTCTTC,CASSPARGGGPQHEQFF
TRBD1,13,NA,TRBV19,TRBJ2-3,TGTGCCAGTAGGAGACAGGGATCGGATACGCAGTATTTT,CASRRQGSDTQYF
TRBD2,15,NA,TRBV6-5,TRBJ2-2,TGTGCCAGCAACGAACTAGCGGGAGGGCCCGGGGAGCTGTTTTTT,CASNELAGGPGELFF
TRBD2,17,NA,TRBV29-1,TRBJ2-2,TGCAGCGTTGAAGACAGGACTAGCGGGAATCCTGCAGGGGAGCTGTTTTTT,CSVEDRTSGNPAGELFF
TRBD2,16,NA,TRBV5-1,TRBJ2-7,TGCGCCAGCAGCTTGCACCTAGCGGGGAGCTCCTACGAGCAGTACTTC,CASSLHLAGSSYEQYF
NA,15,NA,TRBV19,TRBJ2-3,TGTGCCAGTAGTATTCTTATATCTAGCACAGATACGCAGTATTTT,CASSILISSTDTQYF
TRBD1,17,few,TRBV6-2/TRBV6-3,TRBJ2-3,TGTGCCAGCAGTTACGCCCCCGGACAGGTAAGCACAGATACGCAGTATTTT,CASSYAPGQVSTDTQYF
TRBD2,15,NA,TRBV9,TRBJ2-5,TGTGCCAGCAGCCCAAGCGGGAACCTCCCCGAGACCCAGTACTTC,CASSPSGNLPETQYF
NA,11,NA,TRBV28,TRBJ2-7,TGTGCCAGCAGTTTAGTAGCCGAGCAGTACTTC,CASSLVAEQYF
TRBD1,14,NA,TRBV30,TRBJ2-7,TGTGCCTGGAGTCGGAGGGGTGGGACAGGGGGGCAGTACTTC,CAWSRRGGTGGQYF
TRBD1,12,few,TRBV10-3,TRBJ2-5,TGTGCCATCGGGACAGGGAAAGAGACCCAGTACTTC,CAIGTGKETQYF
TRBD2,15,NA,TRBV6-5,TRBJ2-7,TGTGCCAGCACTAGACCGGGACTAGCGGGAGGGTTGGAGTACTTC,CASTRPGLAGGLEYF
TRBD1,12,NA,TRBV2,TRBJ1-2,TGTGCCCCCAGGACAGGGGTCTATGGCTACACCTTC,CAPRTGVYGYTF
TRBD1,15,NA,TRBV5-1,TRBJ1-5,TGCGCCAGCAGCTTGGAAGGGACAGCCTATCAGCCCCAGCATTTT,CASSLEGTAYQPQHF
NA,14,NA,TRBV28,TRBJ1-5,TGTGCCAGCAGAACCGGGGGGTCCACGCAGCCCCAGCATTTT,CASRTGGSTQPQHF
NA,15,few,TRBV9,TRBJ2-2,TGTGCCAGCAGCGTTTTAGCGGACTCCACCGGGGAGCTGTTTTTT,CASSVLADSTGELFF
TRBD1,15,NA,TRBV7-2,TRBJ2-5,TGTGCCAGCAGCTCCCCGGGACAGGGACAAGAGACCCAGTACTTC,CASSSPGQGQETQYF
TRBD1,14,NA,TRBV2,TRBJ2-2,TGTGCCGGAGGGACAGGGAGGAACACCGGGGAGCTGTTTTTT,CAGGTGRNTGELFF
NA,15,NA,TRBV4-1,TRBJ2-4,TGCGCCAGCAGCGGACTACAGCTAGCCAAAAACATTCAGTACTTC,CASSGLQLAKNIQYF
NA,15,NA,TRBV19,TRBJ1-1,TGTGCCAGTAGTATGTTCTCCTTAATGAACACTGAAGCTTTCTTT,CASSMFSLMNTEAFF
TRBD1,15,NA,TRBV4-1,TRBJ1-1,TGCGCCAGCAGCCAATCGATGACAGGGGGCACTGAAGCTTTCTTT,CASSQSMTGGTEAFF
TRBD2,15,once,TRBV28,TRBJ2-2,TGTGCCAGCAGAGACTCCGGGGGGACCACCGGGGAGCTGTTTTTT,CASRDSGGTTGELFF
TRBD2,16,once,TRBV4-3,TRBJ2-3,TGCGCCAGCAGCCGTAGACTAGCGGGAGGGGTAGATACGCAGTATTTT,CASSRRLAGGVDTQYF
TRBD2,16,NA,TRBV10-3,TRBJ2-5,TGTGCCATCAGCGAAAGCCTGGGGAGGGGAGAAGAGACCCAGTACTTC,CAISESLGRGEETQYF
NA,15,NA,TRBV9,TRBJ2-7,TGTGCCAGCAGCGCCGGACATGGAGTTCTCGACGAGCAGTACTTC,CASSAGHGVLDEQYF
NA,16,NA,TRBV3-1/TRBV3-2,TRBJ2-2,TGTGCCAGCAGGGATAGGGACACCCGAGATACCGGGGAGCTGTTTTTT,CASRDRDTRDTGELFF
NA,15,NA,TRBV27,TRBJ2-1,TGTGCCAGCAGTCCTGAGCAGGGCGGGACGAATGAGCAGTTCTTC,CASSPEQGGTNEQFF
NA,14,NA,TRBV28,TRBJ2-7,TGTGCCAGCAGTCCCTGGGGGGGCCTTTACGAGCAGTACTTC,CASSPWGGLYEQYF
NA,15,NA,TRBV5-1,TRBJ2-7,TGCGCCAGCAGCTTGGGAGCCCACTACATCAACGAGCAGTACTTC,CASSLGAHYINEQYF